The 32 T cell receptor beta chains listed next were all sequenced from one sample in a study of CD8 T cells in ankylosing spondylitis. Findings and limits, study-wide: Several highly homologous variants made up a TCR beta motif, and this motif appeared characteristic of ankylosing spondylitis blood.

Antigen specificity for these receptors is unknown. TCRdb re-called the 5' RACE reads through MiXCR, storing one row per CDR3 protein. There are around 390,000 distinct CDR3 sequences in the sample; around 24% occur only once, and about 15% lies in the top ten. Sequences were obtained from blood, either unsorted or a sorted T cell fraction (not recorded which). All receptors derive from a male donor with ankylosing spondylitis.

The chain recombines TRBV7-7 with TRBJ2-3; 7 bases align to TRBD1. The junction had 2 bases not matched to a gene; V was cut back by 4 bases and J by 1 base. The CDR3 consists of 14 residues. The germline V gene encodes CDR1 SSHAT and CDR2 FNYEAQ (reference sequence). The CDR3 DNA reads as TGTGCCAGCAGCTATGGACAGGGCACAGATACGCAGTATTTT. Amino acids: CASSYGQGTDTQYF.

V usage is TRBV20-1 and J usage is TRBJ2-3, with 11 bases that match TRBD2. The germline V gene has CDR1 DFQATT and CDR2 SNEGSKA (reference sequence). This CDR3 spans 16 amino acids. After removal of 0 bases from V and 3 bases from J, the junction contained 5 bases not matched to a gene. CDR3 coding DNA: TGCAGTGCTAGAGATCGGCTAGCGGGAGGTACAGATACGCAGTATTTT. It yields the protein CSARDRLAGGTDTQYF.

The chain uses TRBV20-1 and TRBJ1-1; 7 nucleotides match TRBD1. V dropped 6 bases and J dropped 1; count of bases not matched to a gene: 5. Germline CDR1 is DFQATT and CDR2 is SNEGSKA (reference sequence). The CDR3 extends over 13 amino acids. DNA of the CDR3: TGCAGTGCCATTGGGACAGCGAACACTGAAGCTTTCTTT. Translation: CSAIGTANTEAFF.

This clonotype turned up a few times. The V and J genes are TRBV28 and TRBJ2-5; D may be TRBD2 (6 bases). The CDR3 length is 16 residues. The V gene's germline CDR1 is MDHEN and CDR2 SYDVKM. Here the CDR3 reads CATTSLAPEGLETQYF. In DNA form, the CDR3 reads TGTGCTACCACGAGCCTAGCGCCCGAGGGGTTAGAGACCCAGTACTTC.

This chain links TRBV29-1 with TRBJ1-2; 11 positions agree with TRBD1. The length of the CDR3 is 14 residues. In germline, CDR1 is SQVTM, CDR2 ANQGSEA. Germline trimming cut 4 bases from V and 6 bases from J; bases unmatched to any gene: 7. The CDR3 loop reads CSVAGQGAGDGYTF. CDR3 nucleotides: TGCAGCGTTGCAGGACAGGGGGCAGGTGATGGCTACACCTTC.

CDR3 residues: CASSLVSAAVEQYF. CDR3 DNA sequence: TGTGCCAGCAGCTTAGTATCCGCAGCTGTCGAGCAGTACTTC. V gene TRBV7-9 combines with J gene TRBJ2-7; D not certain. Germline V gives CDR1 SEHNR, CDR2 FQNEAQ (reference sequence). This CDR3 comprises 14 residues. V was pared by 1 base and J by 6 bases, with 13 bases between.

The chain carries TRBV3-1 and TRBJ2-1; 13 bases agree with TRBD2. The CDR3 runs 18 residues. CDR1 and CDR2 from the germline V gene are LGHDT and YNNKEL (reference sequence). V dropped 1 base and J dropped 1; count of bases not matched to a gene: 4. The CDR3 protein is CASSQGTSGRLSYNEQFF. In nucleotides, the CDR3 is TGTGCCAGCAGCCAAGGGACTAGCGGGAGATTGTCCTACAATGAGCAGTTCTTC.

This chain uses TRBV19 with TRBJ1-5, with 9 nucleotides matching TRBD1. The CDR3 has 16 residues. V trimming: 3 bases; J trimming: 6 bases; junction bases outside the gene matches: 9. Germline values: CDR1 LNHDA, CDR2 SQIVND (reference sequence). CDR3 DNA: TGTGCCAGTAGTATCACAGGGACAGGGAGGGTTCAGCCCCAGCATTTT. It is translated as CASSITGTGRVQPQHF.

This clonotype was picked up a small number of times. The gene calls are TRBV3-1 and TRBJ1-3; D remains ambiguous. Germline V gives CDR1 LGHDT, CDR2 YNNKEL (reference sequence). The CDR3 sequence is 15 residues long. V lost 0 bases, J lost 0 bases, and 6 bases lay in between. CDR3 nucleotide sequence: TGTGCCAGCAGCCAAGAACCGGGCTCTGGAAACACCATATATTTT. It yields the protein CASSQEPGSGNTIYF. The complete variable domain, with remaining parts taken from reference TRBV3-1 and TRBJ1-3, reads DTAVSQTPKYLVTQMGNDKSIKCEQNLGHDTMYWYKQDSKKFLKIMFSYNNKELIINETVPNRFSPKSPDKAHLNLHINSLELGDSAVYFCASSQEPGSGNTIYFGEGSWLTVV.

This chain joins TRBV7-9 and TRBJ2-7; TRBD1 aligns across 8 bases. V dropped 4 bases and J dropped 2; count of bases not matched to a gene: 7. CDR1 and CDR2 from the germline V gene are SEHNR and FQNEAQ (reference sequence). This CDR3 is 15 amino acids long. The CDR3 is CASSSWTGRTYEQYF. The DNA of the CDR3 is TGTGCCAGCAGCTCTTGGACAGGGCGGACCTACGAGCAGTACTTC.

The V and J genes are TRBV5-1 and TRBJ1-5; no firm D call. Trimming pared 5 bases from V and 0 bases from J, leaving 9 bases between. There are 14 residues in the CDR3. CDR1 and CDR2 from the germline V gene are SGHRS and YFSETQ. The CDR3 is CASSIGTSNQPQHF. CDR3 bases: TGCGCCAGCAGTATTGGAACTAGCAATCAGCCCCAGCATTTT.

V and J are TRBV4-2 and TRBJ2-2; D is perhaps TRBD2 (6 bases). The CDR3 consists of 16 residues. Trimming removed 1 base at V and 7 bases at J, with 16 bases between. CDR1 and CDR2 from the germline V gene are LGHNA and YNFKEQ. CDR3 sequence reads: CASSQVLGRTGGELFF. CDR3 bases: TGTGCCAGCAGCCAAGTGTTAGGGAGGACGGGCGGGGAGCTGTTTTTT.

In its sample, this clonotype was seen a few times. The rearrangement joins TRBV29-1 to TRBJ1-2, with D maybe TRBD1 (6 bases). V lost 6 bases and J lost 8, with 16 bases in between. This CDR3 is 12 amino acids long. The germline V gene encodes CDR1 SQVTM and CDR2 ANQGSEA. CDR3 nucleotides: TGCAGCGTGCGGGGGGCGAAGGACGGCTACACCTTC. Translated, it gives CSVRGAKDGYTF.

CDR3 nucleotide sequence: TGTGCCTGGAGTGGTGGGACGGCAAATGAAAAACTGTTTTTT. Protein product: CAWSGGTANEKLFF. The chain links TRBV30 to TRBJ1-4; D might be TRBD1 (5 bases). V lost 1 base, J lost 5 bases, and 11 bases lay in between. The CDR3 consists of 14 residues. Germline CDR1 GTSNPN, CDR2 SVGIG (reference sequence).

The chain employs TRBV10-3 and TRBJ2-3; tentatively, D is TRBD2 (5 bases). The germline CDR1 and CDR2 sequences are ENHRY and SYGVKD. This CDR3 comprises 12 residues. Deletions cut 10 bases from V and 4 bases from J, with 12 bases between. The CDR3 loop is CATGGEPDTQYF. CDR3 nucleotide sequence: TGTGCCACCGGAGGAGAACCAGATACGCAGTATTTT.

V and J are TRBV28 and TRBJ1-2, with TRBD1 matching over 9 bases. The CDR3 totals 13 residues. The V and J ends lost 8 bases and 8 bases, in that order; junction bases with no gene match: 9. Germline assignment: CDR1 MDHEN and CDR2 SYDVKM. CDR3 sequence reads: CASRSQGAGGYTF. The CDR3 bases are TGTGCCAGCCGCTCACAGGGGGCTGGGGGCTACACCTTC.

The chain uses TRBV7-2 and TRBJ2-7, with a tentative D call TRBD1 (6 bases). From germline, CDR1 is SGHTA and CDR2 FQGNSA. The CDR3 length is 15 residues. V lost 5 bases, J lost 0 bases, and 14 bases lay in between. CDR3 protein: CASSTDGQFSYEQYF. CDR3 bases: TGTGCCAGCAGCACTGATGGACAGTTCTCCTACGAGCAGTACTTC.

This clonotype was counted ten times or more. The chain carries TRBV5-1 and TRBJ2-2; tentatively, D is TRBD1 (5 bases). Germline assignment: CDR1 SGHRS and CDR2 YFSETQ. The CDR3 has 16 residues. Between the trimmed V and J ends, which lost 3 bases and 5 bases, there was a span of 17 bases. CDR3 in DNA: TGCGCCAGCAGCTCCAGGGTAGATGGTCCGACCGGGGAGCTGTTTTTT. Translated: CASSSRVDGPTGELFF.

This clonotype has just a few counts. This chain joins TRBV5-1 and TRBJ2-3, with 7 positions matching TRBD2. The germline CDR1 and CDR2 sequences are SGHRS and YFSETQ. V was pared by 4 bases and J by 0 bases, with 11 bases of the junction left unmatched. This CDR3 is 17 amino acids long. The CDR3 sequence is CASSIPLAAASTDTQYF. CDR3 sequence (DNA): TGCGCCAGCAGCATCCCCCTAGCGGCGGCTAGCACAGATACGCAGTATTTT.

The table lists this clonotype with a few counts. In DNA, the CDR3 is TGTGCTAGTGGTTTGGGTCTGAGACCCTACGAGCAGTACTTC. This sequence encodes CASGLGLRPYEQYF. The rearrangement joins TRBV12-5 to TRBJ2-7; D is ambiguous. Germline V CDR1 and CDR2: LGHNT, FRNRAP. V shed 1 base and J shed 2 bases, with 9 bases lying between them. The CDR3 extends over 14 amino acids.

The gene calls are TRBV9 and TRBJ2-1, with a possible D match to TRBD1 (5 bases). CDR1 and CDR2 (germline): SGDLS, YYNGEE. CDR3 length equals 15 residues. V was pared by 2 bases and J by 6 bases, with 15 bases between. Here the CDR3 DNA reads TGTGCCAGCAGCGTCCTACGTGCAGGGATCAATGAGCAGTTCTTC. It codes for CASSVLRAGINEQFF.

V gene TRBV5-1 combines with J gene TRBJ2-2; 8 bases line up with TRBD2. The germline V gene encodes CDR1 SGHRS and CDR2 YFSETQ. The CDR3 is made up of 19 amino acids. With 3 bases clipped from V and 2 bases from J, the junction kept 15 bases outside the gene matches. CDR3 region: CASSYRYFSGNSNTGELFF. The CDR3 DNA reads as TGCGCCAGCAGCTACCGTTATTTTAGCGGGAATTCCAACACCGGGGAGCTGTTTTTT.

The chain employs TRBV11-2 and TRBJ2-3; perhaps TRBD2 as D (7 bases). The V gene's germline CDR1 is SGHAT and CDR2 FQNNGV. V shed 5 bases and J shed 7 bases, with 22 bases lying between them. CDR3 size: 16 residues. This CDR3 is CASSAARGARKNTQYF. CDR3 coding DNA: TGTGCCAGCAGCGCTGCTCGGGGGGCGCGAAAAAATACGCAGTATTTT.

This clonotype was counted between two and nine times. The genes are TRBV9 and TRBJ2-2; TRBD2 is a possible D gene (7 bases). Trimming stripped 1 base from V and 5 bases from J, with 18 bases between. This CDR3 region has 17 residues. Germline CDR1 and CDR2: SGDLS and YYNGEE. The CDR3, as DNA: TGTGCCAGCAGCGTACCTAGGGGGAGGGCCTGGACCGGGGAGCTGTTTTTT. Translated, it gives CASSVPRGRAWTGELFF.

The V call is TRBV20-1, the J call TRBJ2-7; TRBD2 is a possible D gene (6 bases). The CDR3 loop spans 14 amino acids. Germline lookup yields CDR1 DFQATT and CDR2 SNEGSKA (reference sequence). V gave up 4 bases and J gave up 3 bases, with 16 bases separating them. The CDR3 DNA is TGCAGTGCTATCCTCCGGGGGAGAGGCTACGAGCAGTACTTC. It translates to CSAILRGRGYEQYF.

The chain joins TRBV29-1 to TRBJ2-7, with TRBD1 matching 7 bases. Germline V gene lookup returns CDR1 SQVTM and CDR2 ANQGSEA. CDR3 length: 13 amino acids. V gave up 6 bases and J gave up 6 bases; unmatched junction bases: 11. The CDR3 DNA follows: TGCAGCGTAACCACGACAGGGTTAGGCGAGCAGTACTTC. It translates to CSVTTTGLGEQYF.

In this sample, this clonotype turned up a few times. The gene calls are TRBV15 and TRBJ2-7; D remains ambiguous. V was pared by 1 base and J by 3 bases, with 7 bases between. Germline CDR1 and CDR2: LNHNV and YYDKDF (reference sequence). The CDR3 sequence is 13 residues long. The CDR3 spells CATSRGSSYEQYF. For the CDR3, the DNA is TGTGCCACCAGCAGAGGGTCCAGCTACGAGCAGTACTTC.

The genes are TRBV6-1 and TRBJ2-7; TRBD1 might be the D (5 bases). The V gene lost 8 bases and the J gene lost 2 bases, with 16 bases spanning the gap. CDR1 is MNHNS, CDR2 SASEGT, per germline. The CDR3 totals 14 residues. The CDR3 is CASGRTPLTYEQYF. The DNA for the CDR3 is TGTGCCAGCGGCCGGACACCACTAACCTACGAGCAGTACTTC.

J is TRBJ2-1 and V is TRBV20-1, with TRBD1 identical over 10 bases. With 4 bases clipped from V and 3 bases from J, the junction kept 9 bases outside the gene matches. CDR1 DFQATT and CDR2 SNEGSKA come from the germline V gene (reference sequence). CDR3 size: 16 residues. The CDR3 coding sequence is TGCAGTGCTAAAAACCCGCGGGACAGGGGCTACAATGAGCAGTTCTTC. It codes for CSAKNPRDRGYNEQFF.

The rearrangement links TRBV3-1 to TRBJ2-5, with unresolved D. V dropped 0 bases and J dropped 1 base, with 6 bases sitting between them. This CDR3 has 14 residues. Germline V gene data show CDR1 as LGHDT and CDR2 as YNNKEL (reference sequence). CDR3 amino acids: CASSQDASQETQYF. The CDR3 DNA reads as TGTGCCAGCAGCCAAGATGCTAGCCAAGAGACCCAGTACTTC.

This clonotype appeared a few times. CDR3 protein: CASSLTDPGANVLTF. CDR3 sequence (DNA): TGTGCCAGCAGCTTGACTGACCCAGGGGCCAACGTCCTGACTTTC. J is TRBJ2-6 and V is TRBV7-9; D call uncertain. Germline-derived CDR1 and CDR2 are SEHNR and FQNEAQ (reference sequence). CDR3 length: 15 residues. With 3 bases removed from V and 4 bases from J, the gap between germline ends came to 10 bases. Based on the CDR3 plus reference TRBV7-9 and TRBJ2-6, the full variable domain is DTGVSQNPRHKITKRGQNVTFRCDPISEHNRLYWYRQTLGQGPEFLTYFQNEAQLEKSRLLSDRFSAERPKGSFSTLEIQRTEQGDSAMYLCASSLTDPGANVLTFGAGSRLTVL.

The rearrangement uses TRBV29-1 and TRBJ1-1; 9 positions match TRBD1. Trimming at V came to 7 bases and at J to 7 bases, leaving 1 base not matched to a gene. In germline, CDR1 is SQVTM, CDR2 ANQGSEA. The CDR3 contains 10 residues. Here the CDR3 reads CSGGQGEAFF. DNA of the CDR3: TGCAGCGGGGGACAGGGTGAAGCTTTCTTT.